This T cell receptor (beta chain) stems from a study of cytomegalovirus exposure and HLA in healthy donors. Overall study context: T cells numbering about 180 million yielded some 120 million unique TCR beta sequences in an earlier analysis. Study observations and caveats: Some V segments, including TRBV6-2 and TRBV6-3, were excluded as indistinguishable.

In the case of this clone: Antigen specificity is unknown. Other DNA sequences in this sample translate to the same CDR3.

Vbeta (60) and Jbeta (13) primers were used in the PCR. Sequencing used immunoSEQ multiplex PCR; TCRdb keeps in-frame clones, though not all of them. Here the sample spans 140,000 or so clones, roughly a tenth being singletons. V shed 1 base, J shed 4 bases, and the junction held 3 bases outside the gene matches. This CDR3 region has 16 residues. CDR1 is SGDLS, CDR2 YYNGEE, per germline. The sequence came from a male donor in good health and CMV-seronegative. The chain has TRBV9 and TRBJ1-4; 11 bases align to TRBD1. The sequenced sample consisted of PBMCs. The CDR3 DNA is TGTGCCAGCAGCGTATGGACAGGGGGCGTTAATGAAAAACTGTTTTTT. This gives the protein CASSVWTGGVNEKLFF.